This T cell receptor beta chain was captured in a study of shared clonotypes between healthy human individuals. Whole-study findings and limits: Some naive CD4 clonotypes, 4.5% to 5.5%, turned up in common across several donors. Clonotype sharing among donors was expected to depend on sequencing depth. Generation probabilities of non-shared clonotypes were lower (relative to those shared by all four donors).

Authors' methods: ImmunoSEQ gave junction-only sequences without quality scores, so filtering differed. Profiling relied on immunoSEQ multiplex PCR, and the TCRdb table lists in-frame clones only, not all of them. V, J and clone size derive from that table, while D and trimming were established from the DNA sequence. The table has 1.6 million or so clones, around 98.5% seen once. V lost 4 bases and J lost 4; bases outside the gene matches: 10. The length of the CDR3 is 15 residues. CDR1 and CDR2 from the germline V gene are SGDLS and YYNGEE. To note about this clone: Its matching antigen is unknown.

The rearrangement joins TRBV9 to TRBJ2-7; 8 bases map to TRBD1. The clonotype was recovered from a man aged 25 to 45 in good health. Sequenced sample: naive CD4+ T cells sorted from blood. As for subset: CD45RA+ positively selected. CDR3 residues: CASSPGAGGPYEQYF. The CDR3 DNA follows: TGTGCCAGCAGCCCGGGGGCAGGGGGCCCATACGAGCAGTACTTC.